This is a list of T cell receptor beta chains from one sample in a study of Ad26.COV2.S vaccination and SARS-CoV-2 variants. Method: immunoSEQ multiplex PCR; TCRdb's copy keeps in-frame clones and lacks some. The profile shows some 450,000 clones, roughly 91% of them singletons. The sequencing used peripheral blood, collected in a trial of Ad26.COV2.S vaccine versus placebo. These receptors all come from a person between 18 and 60 years old who received the Ad26.COV2.S COVID-19 vaccine or a placebo. Both conserved end residues are part of each CDR3. Each record gives: J gene, V gene, D gene, clone size, CDR3 DNA, CDR3 protein. D genes are given only for firm matches. Clone size is given for some rows only: seen once, a few or many times, or a class if the clone is expanded.

j_gene: TRBJ2-7
v_gene: TRBV12-3/TRBV12-4
d_gene: -
abundance: -
CDR3nt: TGTGCCAGCAGTTTTTTGGGCCCCGAGCAGTACTTC
CDR3aa: CASSFLGPEQYF

j_gene: TRBJ2-5
v_gene: TRBV20-1
d_gene: -
abundance: -
CDR3nt: TGCAGTGCAGGACAACAAGAGACCCAGTACTTC
CDR3aa: CSAGQQETQYF

j_gene: TRBJ2-3
v_gene: TRBV7-6
d_gene: TRBD1
abundance: -
CDR3nt: TGTGCCAGCAGCTTAATTGGGACAGGGGCCTTCACAGATACGCAGTATTTT
CDR3aa: CASSLIGTGAFTDTQYF

j_gene: TRBJ1-2
v_gene: TRBV7-2
d_gene: TRBD1
abundance: -
CDR3nt: TGTGCCAGCAGCATGCGACAGGGCCGGAATGGCTACACCTTC
CDR3aa: CASSMRQGRNGYTF

j_gene: TRBJ2-4
v_gene: TRBV2
d_gene: TRBD1
abundance: -
CDR3nt: TGTGCCACAGGGGGAGGATCGGGACAGGGGAACTTC
CDR3aa: CATGGGSGQGNF

j_gene: TRBJ2-3
v_gene: TRBV7-8
d_gene: -
abundance: -
CDR3nt: TGTGCCAGCAGCCAGACAGGTGTAGATACGCAGTATTTT
CDR3aa: CASSQTGVDTQYF

j_gene: TRBJ2-3
v_gene: TRBV6-4
d_gene: -
abundance: -
CDR3nt: TGTGCCAGCAGTGAGTCTGCGGGTAGTCGCACAGATACGCAGTATTTT
CDR3aa: CASSESAGSRTDTQYF

j_gene: TRBJ2-1
v_gene: TRBV19
d_gene: TRBD2
abundance: -
CDR3nt: TGTGCCAGTAGTATCCTCACTAGCGGGAGGGCCTCGTTCTACAATGAGCAGTTCTTC
CDR3aa: CASSILTSGRASFYNEQFF

j_gene: TRBJ2-7
v_gene: TRBV11-2
d_gene: -
abundance: -
CDR3nt: TGTGCCAGCAGCGGCGACAGGTACGAGCAGTACTTC
CDR3aa: CASSGDRYEQYF

j_gene: TRBJ2-1
v_gene: TRBV7-3
d_gene: TRBD2
abundance: -
CDR3nt: TGTGCCAGCAGCTCTTCTAGCGGGAGCTCCTACAATGAGCAGTTCTTC
CDR3aa: CASSSSSGSSYNEQFF

j_gene: TRBJ2-7
v_gene: TRBV5-6
d_gene: -
abundance: -
CDR3nt: TGTGCCAGCAGCCCAGGGGCCTACGAGCAGTACTTC
CDR3aa: CASSPGAYEQYF

j_gene: TRBJ1-6
v_gene: TRBV7-6
d_gene: TRBD1
abundance: once
CDR3nt: TGTGCCAGCAGCTTATTGGGACAGGCGGATTCACCCCTCCACTTT
CDR3aa: CASSLLGQADSPLHF

j_gene: TRBJ1-5
v_gene: TRBV19
d_gene: -
abundance: -
CDR3nt: TGTGCCAGTAGTATAACCGACGTCCACCTACCCCAGCATTTT
CDR3aa: CASSITDVHLPQHF

j_gene: TRBJ2-7
v_gene: TRBV14
d_gene: TRBD2
abundance: once
CDR3nt: TGTGCCAGCAGCCAAGAAGGGCGGGAGACCTACGAGCAGTACTTC
CDR3aa: CASSQEGRETYEQYF

j_gene: TRBJ2-7
v_gene: TRBV6-5
d_gene: -
abundance: -
CDR3nt: TGTGCCAGCAGTACCAGCCCCAGGCCAACCTACGAGCAGTACTTC
CDR3aa: CASSTSPRPTYEQYF

j_gene: TRBJ2-1
v_gene: TRBV19
d_gene: TRBD1
abundance: -
CDR3nt: TGTGCCAGTAGTATTAGGGACAGGGCACCCTACAATGAGCAGTTCTTC
CDR3aa: CASSIRDRAPYNEQFF

j_gene: TRBJ1-1
v_gene: TRBV7-2
d_gene: TRBD1
abundance: -
CDR3nt: TGTGCCAGCAGCTTTCGGCAGGGGGCCACTGAAGCTTTCTTT
CDR3aa: CASSFRQGATEAFF

j_gene: TRBJ2-2
v_gene: TRBV9
d_gene: -
abundance: -
CDR3nt: TGTGCCAGCAGCCCACGGGGGACGAACACCGGGGAGCTGTTTTTT
CDR3aa: CASSPRGTNTGELFF

j_gene: TRBJ2-3
v_gene: TRBV11-3
d_gene: TRBD2
abundance: -
CDR3nt: TGTGCCAGCAGCGGACCTAGCGGGAGTGGGATTGGCACAGATACGCAGTATTTT
CDR3aa: CASSGPSGSGIGTDTQYF

j_gene: TRBJ2-7
v_gene: TRBV30
d_gene: -
abundance: -
CDR3nt: TGTGCCTGGAGTGGGGGGAGCTCCTACGAGCAGTACTTC
CDR3aa: CAWSGGSSYEQYF

j_gene: TRBJ2-3
v_gene: TRBV18
d_gene: -
abundance: -
CDR3nt: TGTGCCAGCTCACCAACAAGGAGCACAGATACGCAGTATTTT
CDR3aa: CASSPTRSTDTQYF

j_gene: TRBJ2-5
v_gene: TRBV12-1
d_gene: -
abundance: -
CDR3nt: TGTGCCAGCAGCTGCAGGGCTCCGGGGAGCTATAACTTC
CDR3aa: CASSCRAPGSYNF

j_gene: TRBJ1-4
v_gene: TRBV27
d_gene: TRBD1
abundance: -
CDR3nt: TGTGCCAGCAGTTTACGGACAGGGGGCTGGGAAAAACTGTTTTTT
CDR3aa: CASSLRTGGWEKLFF

j_gene: TRBJ2-5
v_gene: TRBV12-3/TRBV12-4
d_gene: -
abundance: -
CDR3nt: TGTGCCAGCGGGGCGGGATTTGGGGAGACCCAGTACTTC
CDR3aa: CASGAGFGETQYF

j_gene: TRBJ2-2
v_gene: TRBV7-9
d_gene: -
abundance: -
CDR3nt: TGTGCCAGCAGCTTAAAGGGGTCCCGCGGGGAGCTGTTTTTT
CDR3aa: CASSLKGSRGELFF

j_gene: TRBJ2-3
v_gene: TRBV18
d_gene: TRBD2
abundance: -
CDR3nt: TGTGCCAGCTCACCCCTAGCGGGAGGGATCACAGATACGCAGTATTTT
CDR3aa: CASSPLAGGITDTQYF

j_gene: TRBJ2-3
v_gene: TRBV7-2
d_gene: TRBD2
abundance: -
CDR3nt: TGTGCCAGCAGCTTACTAGCGGGAGGCAACACAGATACGCAGTATTTT
CDR3aa: CASSLLAGGNTDTQYF

j_gene: TRBJ2-1
v_gene: TRBV23-1
d_gene: TRBD2
abundance: once
CDR3nt: TGCGCCAGCAGTCAAACCCCAAGCGGGAGGGTCTACAATGAGCAGTTCTTC
CDR3aa: CASSQTPSGRVYNEQFF

j_gene: TRBJ1-2
v_gene: TRBV28
d_gene: -
abundance: -
CDR3nt: TGTGCCAGCAGTTTAGGTGGTGAGGCCGTCACTGGCTACACCTTC
CDR3aa: CASSLGGEAVTGYTF

j_gene: TRBJ1-2
v_gene: TRBV5-1
d_gene: TRBD1
abundance: -
CDR3nt: TGCGCCAGCAGCTTGGACAGGGTCGAGACAGGGGCTGGCTACACCTTC
CDR3aa: CASSLDRVETGAGYTF

j_gene: TRBJ2-7
v_gene: TRBV4-1
d_gene: TRBD1
abundance: -
CDR3nt: TGCGCCAGCAGCCTCAGACAGGGCTACGAGCAGTACTTC
CDR3aa: CASSLRQGYEQYF

j_gene: TRBJ1-5
v_gene: TRBV7-2
d_gene: -
abundance: -
CDR3nt: TGTGCCAGCAGCCCTAAGACAGGTCTTAATCAGCCCCAGCATTTT
CDR3aa: CASSPKTGLNQPQHF

j_gene: TRBJ1-2
v_gene: TRBV4-2
d_gene: -
abundance: -
CDR3nt: TGTGCCAGCAGCCAAGGGTTGTCACAGTTGGGGGACTATGGCTACACCTTC
CDR3aa: CASSQGLSQLGDYGYTF

j_gene: TRBJ2-6
v_gene: TRBV19
d_gene: -
abundance: -
CDR3nt: TGTGCCAGTAGTGTAACACGGATCTCTGGGGCCAACGTCCTGACTTTC
CDR3aa: CASSVTRISGANVLTF

j_gene: TRBJ2-7
v_gene: TRBV2
d_gene: -
abundance: -
CDR3nt: TGTGCCAGCAGCCCAGGAGCGGTTAGCGAGCAGTACTTC
CDR3aa: CASSPGAVSEQYF

j_gene: TRBJ1-1
v_gene: TRBV6-5
d_gene: -
abundance: -
CDR3nt: TGTGCCAGCCAAACTCGATTCCGGGGGGACACTGAAGCTTTCTTT
CDR3aa: CASQTRFRGDTEAFF

j_gene: TRBJ1-4
v_gene: TRBV18
d_gene: -
abundance: -
CDR3nt: TGTGCCAGCTCCAGGGGCAGGAATGAAAAACTGTTTTTT
CDR3aa: CASSRGRNEKLFF

j_gene: TRBJ1-4
v_gene: TRBV7-6
d_gene: TRBD1
abundance: -
CDR3nt: TGTGCCAGCAGCTTAGGATGGGACAGCAATGAAAAACTGTTTTTT
CDR3aa: CASSLGWDSNEKLFF

j_gene: TRBJ2-7
v_gene: TRBV5-1
d_gene: TRBD2
abundance: once
CDR3nt: TGCGCCAGCAGCTTGGGTGCGGGGGATTTCTCCGAGCAGTACTTC
CDR3aa: CASSLGAGDFSEQYF

j_gene: TRBJ2-7
v_gene: TRBV27
d_gene: TRBD1
abundance: -
CDR3nt: TGTGCCAGCAGTTTCTTAAGGCAGGGGGCGAAAGACGAGCAGTACTTC
CDR3aa: CASSFLRQGAKDEQYF

j_gene: TRBJ2-7
v_gene: TRBV7-3
d_gene: TRBD1
abundance: -
CDR3nt: TGTGCCAGCAGCTTCACAGGGGGCCCCTACGAGCAGTACTTC
CDR3aa: CASSFTGGPYEQYF

j_gene: TRBJ2-3
v_gene: TRBV19
d_gene: -
abundance: -
CDR3nt: TGTGCCAGTAGTATCAACGGCGGGACAGATACGCAGTATTTT
CDR3aa: CASSINGGTDTQYF

j_gene: TRBJ2-6
v_gene: TRBV18
d_gene: -
abundance: -
CDR3nt: TGTGCCAGCTCACCTAGGTCTCCTGGGGCCAACGTCCTGACTTTC
CDR3aa: CASSPRSPGANVLTF

j_gene: TRBJ1-1
v_gene: TRBV6-5
d_gene: -
abundance: -
CDR3nt: TGTGCCAGCAGCACCTGGGGCAAGGAAGCTTTCTTT
CDR3aa: CASSTWGKEAFF

j_gene: TRBJ2-1
v_gene: TRBV18
d_gene: -
abundance: -
CDR3nt: TGTGCCAGCTCACCACAATCGCACAATGAGCAGTTCTTC
CDR3aa: CASSPQSHNEQFF

j_gene: TRBJ1-3
v_gene: TRBV4-2
d_gene: -
abundance: few
CDR3nt: TGTGCCAGCAGCCAAGAAGGGGGCTCTGGAAACACCATATATTTT
CDR3aa: CASSQEGGSGNTIYF

j_gene: TRBJ2-6
v_gene: TRBV10-3
d_gene: -
abundance: -
CDR3nt: TGTGCCATCAGTGGTAGCGAAATTGGGGCCAACGTCCTGACTTTC
CDR3aa: CAISGSEIGANVLTF

j_gene: TRBJ2-1
v_gene: TRBV27
d_gene: TRBD2
abundance: -
CDR3nt: TGTGCCAGCAGTTTTTCTCTCCTCCGGGAGGGAAATGAGCAGTTCTTC
CDR3aa: CASSFSLLREGNEQFF

j_gene: TRBJ2-7
v_gene: TRBV2
d_gene: -
abundance: -
CDR3nt: TGTGCCAGCTGGGCGTCGTCATCCTACGAGCAGTACTTC
CDR3aa: CASWASSSYEQYF

j_gene: TRBJ2-7
v_gene: TRBV30
d_gene: -
abundance: -
CDR3nt: TGTGCCTGGAGTGTAGCCGGACCAGCAGAGCAGTACTTC
CDR3aa: CAWSVAGPAEQYF

j_gene: TRBJ2-5
v_gene: TRBV19
d_gene: TRBD2
abundance: few
CDR3nt: TGTGCCAGTAGTATCACCGGGACTAGCGGGCGGAAGACCCAGTACTTC
CDR3aa: CASSITGTSGRKTQYF

j_gene: TRBJ2-1
v_gene: TRBV10-3
d_gene: -
abundance: -
CDR3nt: TGTGCCATCAGTGACAGTGCCTACAATGAGCAGTTCTTC
CDR3aa: CAISDSAYNEQFF

j_gene: TRBJ1-4
v_gene: TRBV29-1
d_gene: -
abundance: -
CDR3nt: TGCAGCGTTGGGACAGTTGCTAATGAAAAACTGTTTTTT
CDR3aa: CSVGTVANEKLFF

j_gene: TRBJ2-1
v_gene: TRBV5-1
d_gene: -
abundance: -
CDR3nt: TGCGCCAGCAGCTTGAGGCAGGGAAACAATGAGCAGTTCTTC
CDR3aa: CASSLRQGNNEQFF

j_gene: TRBJ2-5
v_gene: TRBV7-7
d_gene: TRBD1
abundance: -
CDR3nt: TGTGCCAGCAGCGCCCGGACAGGGATTGAAAGGGAGACCCAGTACTTC
CDR3aa: CASSARTGIERETQYF

j_gene: TRBJ2-1
v_gene: TRBV6-1
d_gene: TRBD2
abundance: -
CDR3nt: TGTGCCAGCAGTGAATTGGGACTAGCGGGAGGTCCCTACAATGAGCAGTTCTTC
CDR3aa: CASSELGLAGGPYNEQFF

j_gene: TRBJ2-7
v_gene: TRBV10-3
d_gene: -
abundance: -
CDR3nt: TGTGCCATCAGTACAGGGTACGTGCAGTACTTC
CDR3aa: CAISTGYVQYF